The source of this T cell receptor (beta chain) is a study of blood T cell repertoires in COVID-19 (TCRdb year 2020). Concerning the study at large: Samples covering the acute and convalescent phases of COVID-19 were provided by collaborators in the United States, Italy and Spain. The prospective study material was composed of cDNA or gDNA derived from T cells, B-cell-depleted T cells, or PBMCs. Deeply sampled blood TCRbeta repertoires from subjects exposed to, actively infected with, or recovered from COVID-19 were included in the dataset. The repertoires were made available in a free public database intended to serve as a resource for research on the immune response to SARS-CoV-2. Samples came from the ongoing ImmuneRACE study (first 160 participants) plus 1,254 subjects from 6 global collaborators. Sample metadata almost always included a de-identified subject ID, COVID-19 status, age in years and sex. Where HLA class I and class II types were available, the types were taken from metadata supplied by the sample provider, not from assay-based typing.

The immunoSEQ Assay, a bias-controlled multiplex PCR, was used to amplify TCRbeta CDR3 regions from genomic DNA. On the study's bioinformatics: Nucleated cell counts per sample were estimated from amplification of reference gene primers within the assay. Sequence reads were collapsed and filtered to measure the absolute abundance of every unique TCRbeta CDR3 rearrangement. For each sample, productive Simpson clonality was calculated as the square root of Simpson's diversity index over productive rearrangements. TCRdb took this table from immuneACCESS and kept in-frame rearrangements with V and J called. Such tables lack part of the clones; where checked against another copy, unresolved V genes explain under half of the gap, and the rest is unexplained. V, J and clone size derive from that table, while D and trimming were established from the DNA sequence. The table for this sample lists 170,000 or so clones; approximately 86% of them were counted only once. The ten largest clones capture about 7% of the sample.

The CDR3 measures 14 amino acids from cysteine to phenylalanine. The CDR3 DNA has 42 bases and is translated from base 1. Sequences SGHNT (CDR1) and YYREEE (CDR2) are obtained from the germline V gene (reference sequence). V is shortened by 4 bases, J by 5 bases, and the region joining them spans 16 bases. Collaborating institutions collected whole blood in K2EDTA tubes following their own protocols. For TCRbeta analysis, collaborators shipped samples in one of three forms: frozen whole blood, isolated PBMCs, or DNA extracted from either of those sample types. Findings and caveats that apply to the study as a whole: The amount of clinical and demographic metadata varied by source and participant and was provided uncurated.

This clone was seen a handful of times. This receptor's antigen is unknown. Base qualities are not at hand, and no much larger clone is one base apart. Recombination joined TRBV5-4 with TRBJ2-7; TRBD2 might be the D gene, on 8 matching bases. The TCR comes from a man aged 45-65 years with active or convalescent COVID-19. What was sequenced was peripheral blood. CDR3 reads: CASSPGGGTDEQYF. The DNA sequence reads TGTGCCAGCAGCCCGGGAGGGGGCACGGACGAGCAGTACTTC.